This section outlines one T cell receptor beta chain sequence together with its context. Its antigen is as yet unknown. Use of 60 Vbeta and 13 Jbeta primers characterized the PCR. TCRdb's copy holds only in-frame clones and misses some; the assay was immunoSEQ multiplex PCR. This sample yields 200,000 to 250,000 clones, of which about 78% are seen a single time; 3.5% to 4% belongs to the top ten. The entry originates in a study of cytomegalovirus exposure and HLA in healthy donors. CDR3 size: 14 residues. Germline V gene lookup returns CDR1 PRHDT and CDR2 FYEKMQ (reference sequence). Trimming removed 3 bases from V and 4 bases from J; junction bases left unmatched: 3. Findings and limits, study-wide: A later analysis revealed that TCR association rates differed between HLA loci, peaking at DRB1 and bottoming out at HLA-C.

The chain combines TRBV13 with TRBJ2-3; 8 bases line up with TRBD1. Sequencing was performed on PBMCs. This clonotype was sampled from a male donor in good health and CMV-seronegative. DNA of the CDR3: TGTGCCAGCAGCTTCAGGGGGCGGCCAGATACGCAGTATTTT. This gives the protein CASSFRGRPDTQYF.